The following is a T cell receptor beta chain sequence with its context. Its antigen is as yet unknown. The data were taken from a study of T cell responses to AZD1222 COVID-19 vaccine. Study results and limitations: AZD1222 recipients seropositive at baseline numbered only six or seven.

Some clones are missing from TCRdb's copy, which holds only in-frame ones; the method was immunoSEQ multiplex PCR. The data contain roughly 120,000 clones, 70% to 90% of them seen just once; the ten biggest clones take up roughly 3.7%. V shed 5 bases, J shed 4 bases, and the junction held 6 bases outside the gene matches. CDR3 size: 17 residues. Per germline, CDR1 SEHNR and CDR2 FQNEAQ (reference sequence). Specimen: peripheral blood, collected on day 0 of MenACWY control vaccination. This TCR was recovered from an adult in good health. The chain carries TRBV7-9 and TRBJ2-2, with TRBD2 matching over 14 bases. The CDR3 nucleotides read TGTGCCAGCAGCCCCCGGACTAGCGGGGGGTCCACCGGGGAGCTGTTTTTT. Encoded protein: CASSPRTSGGSTGELFF.